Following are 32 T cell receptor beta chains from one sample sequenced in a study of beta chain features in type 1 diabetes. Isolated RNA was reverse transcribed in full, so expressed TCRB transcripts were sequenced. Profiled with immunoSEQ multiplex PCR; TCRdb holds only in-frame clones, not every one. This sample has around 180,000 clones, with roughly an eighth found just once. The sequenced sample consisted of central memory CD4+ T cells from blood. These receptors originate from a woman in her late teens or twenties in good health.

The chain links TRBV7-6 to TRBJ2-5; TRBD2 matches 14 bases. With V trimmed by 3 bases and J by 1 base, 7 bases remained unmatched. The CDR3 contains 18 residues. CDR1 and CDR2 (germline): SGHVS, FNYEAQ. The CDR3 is CASSLGLAGEVGQETQYF. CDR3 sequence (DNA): TGTGCCAGCAGCTTGGGACTAGCGGGAGAAGTTGGCCAAGAGACCCAGTACTTC.

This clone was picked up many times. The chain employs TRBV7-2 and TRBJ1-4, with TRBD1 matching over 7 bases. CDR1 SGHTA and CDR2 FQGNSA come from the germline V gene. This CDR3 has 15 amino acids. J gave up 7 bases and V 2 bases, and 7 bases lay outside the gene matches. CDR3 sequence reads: CASSLSQGGSEKLFF. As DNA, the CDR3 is TGTGCCAGCAGCTTATCTCAAGGGGGCAGTGAAAAACTGTTTTTT.

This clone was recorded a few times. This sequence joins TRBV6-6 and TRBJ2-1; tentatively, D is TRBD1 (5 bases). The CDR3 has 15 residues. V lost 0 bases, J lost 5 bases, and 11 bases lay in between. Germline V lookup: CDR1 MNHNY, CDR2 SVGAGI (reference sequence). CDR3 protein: CASSYSSRVNNEQFF. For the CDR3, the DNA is TGTGCCAGCAGTTACTCTTCCAGGGTAAACAATGAGCAGTTCTTC.

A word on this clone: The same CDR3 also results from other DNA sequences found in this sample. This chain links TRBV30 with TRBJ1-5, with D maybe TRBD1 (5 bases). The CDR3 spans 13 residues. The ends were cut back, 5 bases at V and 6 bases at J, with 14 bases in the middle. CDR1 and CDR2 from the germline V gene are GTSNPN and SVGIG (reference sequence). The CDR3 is CAWSTRGSQPQHF. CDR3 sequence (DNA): TGTGCCTGGTCGACCCGGGGGAGTCAGCCCCAGCATTTT.

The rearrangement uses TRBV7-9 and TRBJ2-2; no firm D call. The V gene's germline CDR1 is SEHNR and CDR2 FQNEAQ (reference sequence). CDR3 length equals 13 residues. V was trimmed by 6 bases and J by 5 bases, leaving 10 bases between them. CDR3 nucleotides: TGTGCCAGCAGACAAGTCAGAACCGGGGAGCTGTTTTTT. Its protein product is CASRQVRTGELFF.

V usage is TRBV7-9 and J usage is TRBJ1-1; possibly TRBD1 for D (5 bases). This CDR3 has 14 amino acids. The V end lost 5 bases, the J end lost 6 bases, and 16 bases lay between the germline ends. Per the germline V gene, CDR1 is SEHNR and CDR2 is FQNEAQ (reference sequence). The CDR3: CASSPPDRSSEAFF. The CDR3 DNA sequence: TGTGCCAGCAGCCCCCCCGACAGATCTTCTGAAGCTTTCTTT.

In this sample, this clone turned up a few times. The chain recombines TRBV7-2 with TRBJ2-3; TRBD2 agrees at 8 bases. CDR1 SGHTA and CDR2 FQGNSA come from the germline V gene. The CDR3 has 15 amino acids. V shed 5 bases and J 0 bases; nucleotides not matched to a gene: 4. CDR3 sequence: CASSRLATSTDTQYF. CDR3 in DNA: TGTGCCAGCAGCCGACTAGCGACTAGCACAGATACGCAGTATTTT.

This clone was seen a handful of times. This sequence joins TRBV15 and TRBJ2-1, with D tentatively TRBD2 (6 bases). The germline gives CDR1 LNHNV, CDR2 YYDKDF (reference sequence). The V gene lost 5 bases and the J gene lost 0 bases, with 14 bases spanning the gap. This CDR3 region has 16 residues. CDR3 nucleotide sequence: TGTGCCACCAGCGGGGGTGGCGGGAACTCCTACAATGAGCAGTTCTTC. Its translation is CATSGGGGNSYNEQFF. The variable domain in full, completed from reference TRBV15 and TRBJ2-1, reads DAMVIQNPRYQVTQFGKPVTLSCSQTLNHNVMYWYQQKSSQAPKLLFHYYDKDFNNEADTPDNFQSRRPNTSFCFLDIRSPGLGDTAMYLCATSGGGGNSYNEQFFGPGTRLTVL.

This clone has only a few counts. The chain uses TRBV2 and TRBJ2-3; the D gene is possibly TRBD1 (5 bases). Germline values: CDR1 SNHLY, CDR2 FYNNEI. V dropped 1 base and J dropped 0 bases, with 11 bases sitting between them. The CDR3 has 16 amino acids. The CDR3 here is CASSEVARESTDTQYF. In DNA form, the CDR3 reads TGTGCCAGCAGTGAAGTGGCCAGGGAAAGCACAGATACGCAGTATTTT. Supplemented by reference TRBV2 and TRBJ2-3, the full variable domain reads EPEVTQTPSHQVTQMGQEVILRCVPISNHLYFYWYRQILGQKVEFLVSFYNNEISEKSEIFDDQFSVERPDGSNFTLKIRSTKLEDSAMYFCASSEVARESTDTQYFGPGTRLTVL.

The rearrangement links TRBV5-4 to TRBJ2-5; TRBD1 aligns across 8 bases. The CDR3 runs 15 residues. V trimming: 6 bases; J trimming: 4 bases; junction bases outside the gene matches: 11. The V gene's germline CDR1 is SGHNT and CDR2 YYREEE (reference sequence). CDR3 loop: CASTRGGGTGETQYF. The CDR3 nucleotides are TGTGCCAGCACCCGAGGAGGCGGGACAGGAGAGACCCAGTACTTC.

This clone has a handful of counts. CDR3 in DNA: TGTGCCAGCAGTGAATCAATGGGGCTTAACAATGAGCAGTTCTTC. Amino acid sequence: CASSESMGLNNEQFF. V gene TRBV25-1 combines with J gene TRBJ2-1; the D gene is possibly TRBD1 (5 bases). V was cut by 1 base and J by 5 bases, with 12 bases left in between. Per the germline V gene, CDR1 is MGHDK and CDR2 is SYGVNS. This CDR3 is 15 amino acids long. Drawing the rest from reference TRBV25-1 and TRBJ2-1, the complete variable domain is EADIYQTPRYLVIGTGKKITLECSQTMGHDKMYWYQQDPGMELHLIHYSYGVNSTEKGDLSSESTVSRIRTEHFPLTLESARPSHTSQYLCASSESMGLNNEQFFGPGTRLTVL.

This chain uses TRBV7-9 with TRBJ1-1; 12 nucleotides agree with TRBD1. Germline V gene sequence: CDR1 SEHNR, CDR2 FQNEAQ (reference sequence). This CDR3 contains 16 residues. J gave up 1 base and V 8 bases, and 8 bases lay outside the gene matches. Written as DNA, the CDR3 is TGTGCCAGCGAATCCGGGACAGGGGGCCGGAACACTGAAGCTTTCTTT. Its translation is CASESGTGGRNTEAFF.

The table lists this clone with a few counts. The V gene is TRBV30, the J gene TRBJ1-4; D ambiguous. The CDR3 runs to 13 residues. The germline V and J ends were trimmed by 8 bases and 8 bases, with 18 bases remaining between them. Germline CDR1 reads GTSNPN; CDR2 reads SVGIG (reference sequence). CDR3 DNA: TGTGCCGGGGTAGGGAGGGCCGGGGAAAAACTGTTTTTT. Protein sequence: CAGVGRAGEKLFF. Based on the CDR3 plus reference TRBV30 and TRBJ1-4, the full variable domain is SQTIHQWPATLVQPVGSPLSLECTVEGTSNPNLYWYRQAAGRGLQLLFYSVGIGQISSEVPQNLSASRPQDRQFILSSKKLLLSDSGFYLCAGVGRAGEKLFFGSGTQLSVL.

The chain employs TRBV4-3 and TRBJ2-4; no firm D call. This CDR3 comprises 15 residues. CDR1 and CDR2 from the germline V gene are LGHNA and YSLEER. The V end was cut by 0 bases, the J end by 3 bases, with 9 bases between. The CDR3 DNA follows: TGCGCCAGCAGCCAAGATGTGGTACTCAAAAACATTCAGTACTTC. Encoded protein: CASSQDVVLKNIQYF.

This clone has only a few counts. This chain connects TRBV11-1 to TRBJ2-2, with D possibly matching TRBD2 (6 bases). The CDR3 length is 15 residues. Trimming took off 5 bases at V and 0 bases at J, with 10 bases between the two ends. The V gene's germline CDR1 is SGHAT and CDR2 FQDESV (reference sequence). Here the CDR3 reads CASSQTRANTGELFF. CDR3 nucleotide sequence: TGTGCCAGCAGCCAGACTAGAGCGAACACCGGGGAGCTGTTTTTT.

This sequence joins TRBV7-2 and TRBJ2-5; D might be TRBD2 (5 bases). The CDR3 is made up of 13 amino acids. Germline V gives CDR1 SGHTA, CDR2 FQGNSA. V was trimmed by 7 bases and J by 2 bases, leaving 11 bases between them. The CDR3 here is CASTGGLQETQYF. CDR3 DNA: TGTGCCAGCACCGGCGGGCTGCAAGAGACCCAGTACTTC.

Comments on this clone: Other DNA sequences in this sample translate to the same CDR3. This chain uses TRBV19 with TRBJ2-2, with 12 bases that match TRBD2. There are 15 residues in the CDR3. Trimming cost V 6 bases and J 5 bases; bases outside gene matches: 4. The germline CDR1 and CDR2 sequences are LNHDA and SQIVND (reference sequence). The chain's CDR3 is CASSPTSGRTGELFF. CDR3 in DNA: TGTGCCAGTAGCCCTACTAGCGGGAGGACCGGGGAGCTGTTTTTT.

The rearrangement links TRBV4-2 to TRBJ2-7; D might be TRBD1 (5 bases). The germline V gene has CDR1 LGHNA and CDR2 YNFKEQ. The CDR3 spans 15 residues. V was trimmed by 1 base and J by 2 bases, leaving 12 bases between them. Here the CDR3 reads CASSQATDSPYEQYF. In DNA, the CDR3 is TGTGCCAGCAGCCAAGCTACCGACAGTCCCTACGAGCAGTACTTC.

In DNA, the CDR3 is TGTGCCAGCAGCTTAGTACGGCTAGCGGGACTCACCTACAATGAGCAGTTCTTC. Translating gives CASSLVRLAGLTYNEQFF. The chain uses TRBV7-8 and TRBJ2-1, with 9 positions matching TRBD2. The CDR3 runs to 18 residues. Trimming at V came to 1 base and at J to 2 bases, leaving 9 bases not matched to a gene. The germline V gene encodes CDR1 SGHVS and CDR2 FQNEAQ. The whole variable domain, filled in from reference TRBV7-8 and TRBJ2-1, reads GAGVSQSPRYKVAKRGQDVALRCDPISGHVSLFWYQQALGQGPEFLTYFQNEAQLDKSGLPSDRFFAERPEGSVSTLKIQRTQQEDSAVYLCASSLVRLAGLTYNEQFFGPGTRLTVL.

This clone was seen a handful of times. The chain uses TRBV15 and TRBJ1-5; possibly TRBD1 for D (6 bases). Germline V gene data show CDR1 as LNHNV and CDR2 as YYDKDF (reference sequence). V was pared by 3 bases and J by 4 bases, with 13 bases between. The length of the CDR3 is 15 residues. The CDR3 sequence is CATSRQTGDNQPQHF. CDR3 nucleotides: TGTGCCACCAGCAGGCAGACAGGAGATAATCAGCCCCAGCATTTT.

CDR3 sequence (DNA): TGTGCCAGCAGCTTGGCGGGGACAGGGGGCCGGGGCTACACCTTC. Translation gives CASSLAGTGGRGYTF. The chain has TRBV5-5 and TRBJ1-2, with 12 bases matching TRBD1. There are 15 residues in the CDR3. V trimming: 0 bases; J trimming: 8 bases; junction bases outside the gene matches: 5. Germline values: CDR1 SGHKS, CDR2 YYEKEE (reference sequence).

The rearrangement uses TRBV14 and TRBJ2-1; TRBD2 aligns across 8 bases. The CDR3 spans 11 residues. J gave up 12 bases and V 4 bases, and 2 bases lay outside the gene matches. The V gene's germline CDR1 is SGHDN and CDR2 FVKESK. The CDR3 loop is CASSLSGRQFF. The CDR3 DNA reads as TGTGCCAGCAGCCTAAGCGGGAGGCAGTTCTTC.

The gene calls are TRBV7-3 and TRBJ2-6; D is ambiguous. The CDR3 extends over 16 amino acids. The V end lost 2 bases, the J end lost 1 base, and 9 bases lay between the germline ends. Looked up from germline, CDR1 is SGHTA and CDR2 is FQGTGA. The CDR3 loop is CASSLFAVSGANVLTF. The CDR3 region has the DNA TGTGCCAGCAGCTTATTTGCAGTGTCTGGGGCCAACGTCCTGACTTTC.

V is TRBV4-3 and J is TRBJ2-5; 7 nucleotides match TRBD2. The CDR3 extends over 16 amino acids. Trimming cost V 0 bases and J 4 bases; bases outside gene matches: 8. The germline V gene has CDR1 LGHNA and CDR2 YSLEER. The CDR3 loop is CASSQDWGTSAETQYF. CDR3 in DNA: TGCGCCAGCAGCCAAGATTGGGGCACTAGCGCAGAGACCCAGTACTTC.

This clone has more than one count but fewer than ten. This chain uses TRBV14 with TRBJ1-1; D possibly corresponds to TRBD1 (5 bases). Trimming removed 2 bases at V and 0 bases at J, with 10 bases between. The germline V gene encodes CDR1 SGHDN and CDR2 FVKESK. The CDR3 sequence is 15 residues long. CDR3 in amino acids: CASSQMTAMNTEAFF. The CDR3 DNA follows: TGTGCCAGCAGCCAAATGACAGCGATGAACACTGAAGCTTTCTTT.

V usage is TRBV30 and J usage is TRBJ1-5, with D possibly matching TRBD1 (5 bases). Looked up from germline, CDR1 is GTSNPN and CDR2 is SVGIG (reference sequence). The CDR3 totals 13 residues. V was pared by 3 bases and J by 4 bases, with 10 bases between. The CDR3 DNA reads TGTGCCTGGAGGTTCGACAGAAATCAGCCCCAGCATTTT. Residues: CAWRFDRNQPQHF.

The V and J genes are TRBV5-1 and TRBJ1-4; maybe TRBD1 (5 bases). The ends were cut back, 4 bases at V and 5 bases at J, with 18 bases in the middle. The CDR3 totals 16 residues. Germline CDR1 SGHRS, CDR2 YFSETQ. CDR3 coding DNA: TGCGCCAGCAGCCCGGGTTACTCTTCAGGGAATGAAAAACTGTTTTTT. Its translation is CASSPGYSSGNEKLFF.

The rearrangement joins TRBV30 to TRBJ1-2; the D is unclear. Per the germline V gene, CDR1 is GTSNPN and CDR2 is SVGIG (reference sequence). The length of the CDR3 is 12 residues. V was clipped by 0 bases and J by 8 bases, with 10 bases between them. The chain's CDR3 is CAWSVWAGGYTF. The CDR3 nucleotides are TGTGCCTGGAGTGTCTGGGCTGGAGGCTACACCTTC.

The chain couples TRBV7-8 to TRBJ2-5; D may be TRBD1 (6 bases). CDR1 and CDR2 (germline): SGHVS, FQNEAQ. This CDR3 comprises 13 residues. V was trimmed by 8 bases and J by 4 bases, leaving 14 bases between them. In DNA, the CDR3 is TGTGCCAGCGCGAGGGGGAGCGGAGAGACCCAGTACTTC. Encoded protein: CASARGSGETQYF.

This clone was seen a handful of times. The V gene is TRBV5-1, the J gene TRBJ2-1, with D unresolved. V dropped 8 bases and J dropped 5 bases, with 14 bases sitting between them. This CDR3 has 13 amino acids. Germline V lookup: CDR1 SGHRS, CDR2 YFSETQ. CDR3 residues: CASGFAVNNEQFF. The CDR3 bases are TGCGCCAGTGGTTTCGCGGTTAACAATGAGCAGTTCTTC.

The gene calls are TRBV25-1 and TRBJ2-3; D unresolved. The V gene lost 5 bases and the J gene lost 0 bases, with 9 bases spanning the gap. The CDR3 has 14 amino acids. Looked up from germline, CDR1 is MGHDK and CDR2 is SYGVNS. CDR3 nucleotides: TGTGCCAGCAGTCTCAGCGATAGCACAGATACGCAGTATTTT. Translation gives CASSLSDSTDTQYF.

The CDR3, as DNA: TGTGCCAGCAGCTTATCAGGGGGCCCAGAGGCCCAGCATTTT. As protein: CASSLSGGPEAQHF. This sequence joins TRBV7-2 and TRBJ1-5, with 8 bases identical to TRBD1. Germline CDR1 and CDR2: SGHTA and FQGNSA. The CDR3 spans 14 residues. V lost 2 bases and J lost 11; bases outside the gene matches: 8.